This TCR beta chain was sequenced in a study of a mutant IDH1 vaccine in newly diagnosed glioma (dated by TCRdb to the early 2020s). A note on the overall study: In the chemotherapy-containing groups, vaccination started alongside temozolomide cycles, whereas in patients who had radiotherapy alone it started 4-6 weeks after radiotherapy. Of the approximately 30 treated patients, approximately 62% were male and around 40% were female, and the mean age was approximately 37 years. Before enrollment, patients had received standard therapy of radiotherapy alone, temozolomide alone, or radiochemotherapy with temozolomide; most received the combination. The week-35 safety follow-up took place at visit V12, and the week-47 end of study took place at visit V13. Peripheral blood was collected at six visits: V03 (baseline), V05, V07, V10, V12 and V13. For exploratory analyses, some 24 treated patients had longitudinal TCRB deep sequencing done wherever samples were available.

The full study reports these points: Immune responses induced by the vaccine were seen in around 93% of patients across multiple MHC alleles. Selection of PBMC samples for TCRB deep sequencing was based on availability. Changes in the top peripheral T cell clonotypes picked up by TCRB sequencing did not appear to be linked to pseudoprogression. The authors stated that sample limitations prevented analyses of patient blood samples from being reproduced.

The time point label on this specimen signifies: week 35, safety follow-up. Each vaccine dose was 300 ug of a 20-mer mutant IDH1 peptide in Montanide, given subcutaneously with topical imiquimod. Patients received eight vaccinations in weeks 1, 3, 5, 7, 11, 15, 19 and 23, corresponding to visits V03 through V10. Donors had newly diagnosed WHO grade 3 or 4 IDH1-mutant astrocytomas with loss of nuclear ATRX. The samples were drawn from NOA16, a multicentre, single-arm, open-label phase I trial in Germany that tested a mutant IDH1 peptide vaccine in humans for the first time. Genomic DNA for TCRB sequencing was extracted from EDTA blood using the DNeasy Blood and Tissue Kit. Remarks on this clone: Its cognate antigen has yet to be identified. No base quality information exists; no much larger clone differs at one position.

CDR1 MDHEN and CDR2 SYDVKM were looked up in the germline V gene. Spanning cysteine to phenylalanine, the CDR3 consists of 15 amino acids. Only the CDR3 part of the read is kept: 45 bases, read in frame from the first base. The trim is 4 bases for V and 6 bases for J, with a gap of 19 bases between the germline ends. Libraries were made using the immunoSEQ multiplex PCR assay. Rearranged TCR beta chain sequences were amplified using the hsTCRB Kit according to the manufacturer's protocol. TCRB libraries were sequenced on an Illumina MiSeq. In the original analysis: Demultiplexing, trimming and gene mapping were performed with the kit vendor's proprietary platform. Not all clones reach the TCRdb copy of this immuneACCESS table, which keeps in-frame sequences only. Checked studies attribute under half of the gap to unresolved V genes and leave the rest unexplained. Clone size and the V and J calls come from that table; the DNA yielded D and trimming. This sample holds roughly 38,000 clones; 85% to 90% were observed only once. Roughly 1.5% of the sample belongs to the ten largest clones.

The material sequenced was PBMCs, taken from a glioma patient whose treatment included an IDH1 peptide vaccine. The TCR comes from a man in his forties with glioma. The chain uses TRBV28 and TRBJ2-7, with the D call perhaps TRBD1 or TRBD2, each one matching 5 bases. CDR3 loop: CASSSPAGTPFEQYF. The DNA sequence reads TGTGCCAGCAGTTCTCCCGCCGGGACCCCTTTCGAGCAGTACTTC.